This T cell receptor beta chain was recovered during a study of long-term antiretroviral therapy in people with HIV. Version v3.0 of the immunoSEQ assay ran at survey level. The assay was immunoSEQ multiplex PCR, and TCRdb's table has in-frame clones only and misses some. The repertoire has 6,500 to 8,000 clones, 70% to 90% of them found once; the top ten carry approximately 3%. Losses at the gene ends were 1 base for V and 3 bases for J; bases not matched to a gene: 7. CDR3 length: 16 amino acids. CDR1 and CDR2 (germline): LGHNA, YSLEER. The chain has TRBV4-3 and TRBJ2-3; 7 bases are a match to TRBD2. Sequences were derived from unsorted PBMCs, sampled 3.7 years after starting antiretroviral therapy. This clonotype was sampled from a woman in her forties or fifties with HIV. CDR3 DNA: TGCGCCAGCAGCCAAGCAACTAGCGAGCGAACAGATACGCAGTATTTT. Translation gives CASSQATSERTDTQYF.